The clone carrying this T cell receptor (beta chain) appeared a few times. Its target is not known. Before sequencing took place, the ViraFEST assay used viral peptide pools to expand antigen-specific CD4+ T cells. Once cultured for roughly ten days, the cells underwent separation to obtain CD4+ T cells. Sometime from March through December 2020, the person acquired a SARS-CoV-2 infection that PCR confirmed. The data were obtained in a study of vaccination effects on CD4 cells after COVID-19. Per the germline V gene, CDR1 is SNHLY and CDR2 is FYNNEI. This CDR3 region has 14 residues. V dropped 6 bases and J dropped 0 bases, with 9 bases sitting between them. Here immunoSEQ multiplex PCR was the method, and the copy in TCRdb shows in-frame clones only, minus some. The table shows around 30,000 clones, with roughly 71% occurring only once.

The sequencing used CD4+ T cells from PBMCs cultured with SARS-CoV-2 spike peptides, collected before COVID-19 vaccination. This chain uses TRBV2 with TRBJ2-1, with D hard to call. This sequence was found in a human donor who had a prior SARS-CoV-2 infection. The CDR3 is CASSPQSSYNEQFF. The CDR3, as DNA: TGTGCCAGCAGCCCACAGAGCTCCTACAATGAGCAGTTCTTC.